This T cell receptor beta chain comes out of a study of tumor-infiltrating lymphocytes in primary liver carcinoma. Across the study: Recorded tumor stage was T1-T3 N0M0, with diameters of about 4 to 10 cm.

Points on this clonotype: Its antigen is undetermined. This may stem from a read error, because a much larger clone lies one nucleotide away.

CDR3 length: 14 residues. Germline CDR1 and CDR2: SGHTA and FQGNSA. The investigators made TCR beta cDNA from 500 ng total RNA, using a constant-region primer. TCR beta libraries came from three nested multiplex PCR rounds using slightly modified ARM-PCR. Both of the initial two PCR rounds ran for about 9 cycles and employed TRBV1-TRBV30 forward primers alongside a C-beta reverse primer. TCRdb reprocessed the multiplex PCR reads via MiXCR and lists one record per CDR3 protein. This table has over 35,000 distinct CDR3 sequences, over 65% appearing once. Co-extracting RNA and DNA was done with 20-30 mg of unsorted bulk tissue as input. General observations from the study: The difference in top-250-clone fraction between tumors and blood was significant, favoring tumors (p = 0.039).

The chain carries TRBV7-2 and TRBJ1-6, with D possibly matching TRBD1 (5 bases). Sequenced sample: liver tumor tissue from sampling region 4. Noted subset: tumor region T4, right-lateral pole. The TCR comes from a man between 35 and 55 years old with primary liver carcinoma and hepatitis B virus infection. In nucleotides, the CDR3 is TGTGCCAGCAGCTTGGGACCGTCTAATTCATCCCTCCACTTT. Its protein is CASSLGPSNSSLHF.